This TCR beta chain appears in the sequencing data of a study of shared clonotypes between healthy human individuals. General study findings and limits: The authors expected sequencing depth to affect clonotype sharing among donors. Memory subsets had estimated richness that was generally smaller than that of naive subsets. Limited genetic and exposure-history diversity came from having few donors. Lower generation probabilities were found for non-shared clonotypes than for those shared by all four donors.

Naivety among CD8 cells was defined by CD45RO negativity and positive CCR7 selection, thereby excluding terminally differentiated effector memory CD45RA+ cells. Unmatched junction bases numbered 6, after V lost 0 bases and J lost 0 bases. The CDR3 covers 17 residues. CDR1 is SGHRS, CDR2 YFSETQ, per germline. For this clone: Antigen: not known.

Libraries were prepared by immunoSEQ multiplex PCR; TCRdb keeps only in-frame clonotypes and omits some of them. The table lists roughly 2,000,000 clones, around 93% of them singletons. The V and J genes are TRBV5-1 and TRBJ1-5; 7 bases agree with TRBD1. What was sequenced was naive CD8+ T cells from PBMCs. The TCR comes from a man younger than 35 in good health. Some clones in this sample may be carry-over from other donors' samples. CDR3 coding DNA: TGCGCCAGCAGCTTGGTCCCCAACAGGGGTAGCAATCAGCCCCAGCATTTT. It codes for CASSLVPNRGSNQPQHF.